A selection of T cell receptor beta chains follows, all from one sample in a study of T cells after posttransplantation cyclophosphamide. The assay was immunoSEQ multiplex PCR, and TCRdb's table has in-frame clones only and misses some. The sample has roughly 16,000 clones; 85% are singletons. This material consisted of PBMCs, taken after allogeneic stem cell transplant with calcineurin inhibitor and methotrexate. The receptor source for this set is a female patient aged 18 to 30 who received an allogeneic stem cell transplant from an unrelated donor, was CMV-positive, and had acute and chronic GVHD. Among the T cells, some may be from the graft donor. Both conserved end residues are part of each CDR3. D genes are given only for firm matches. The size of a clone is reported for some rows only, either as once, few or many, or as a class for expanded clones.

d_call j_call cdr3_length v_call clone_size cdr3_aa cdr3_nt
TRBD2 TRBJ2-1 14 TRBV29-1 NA CSVLGGTTYNEQFF TGCAGCGTTCTTGGCGGGACTACCTACAATGAGCAGTTCTTC
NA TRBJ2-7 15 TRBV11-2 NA CASSVQAGSSYEQYF TGTGCCAGCAGCGTACAAGCTGGGAGCTCCTACGAGCAGTACTTC
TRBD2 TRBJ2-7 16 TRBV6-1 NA CASSEWGGRPGYEQYF TGTGCCAGCAGTGAATGGGGCGGGAGGCCCGGCTACGAGCAGTACTTC
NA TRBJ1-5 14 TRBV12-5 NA CASGPDGSNQPQHF TGTGCTAGTGGTCCCGACGGGAGCAATCAGCCCCAGCATTTT
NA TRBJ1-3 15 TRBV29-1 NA CSVARESLSGNTIYF TGCAGCGTGGCGAGGGAGTCTCTCTCTGGAAACACCATATATTTT
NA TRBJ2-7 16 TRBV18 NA CASSPPFRTDSYEQYF TGTGCCAGCTCACCACCTTTTCGGACAGATTCCTACGAGCAGTACTTC
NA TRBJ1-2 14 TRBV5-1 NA CASSLGGDGYGYTF TGCGCCAGCAGCTTGGGGGGCGACGGCTATGGCTACACCTTC
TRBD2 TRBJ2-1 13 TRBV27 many CASRGGSGNEQFF TGTGCCAGCAGGGGCGGGAGCGGAAATGAGCAGTTCTTC
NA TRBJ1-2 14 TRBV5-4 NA CASSRQGIWIGYTF TGTGCCAGCAGTCGTCAGGGAATTTGGATTGGCTACACCTTC
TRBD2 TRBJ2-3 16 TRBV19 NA CASSPGLAGGLDTQYF TGTGCCAGTAGCCCTGGACTAGCGGGAGGTTTGGATACGCAGTATTTT
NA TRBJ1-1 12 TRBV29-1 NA CSALRENTEAFF TGCAGCGCCCTACGGGAGAACACTGAAGCTTTCTTT
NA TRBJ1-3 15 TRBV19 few CASSTQAFSGNTIYF TGTGCCAGTAGTACCCAGGCGTTCTCTGGAAACACCATATATTTT
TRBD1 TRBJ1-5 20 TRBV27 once CASSSGVGQGAANSNQPQHF TGTGCCAGCAGTTCGGGGGTGGGACAGGGGGCCGCAAATAGCAATCAGCCCCAGCATTTT
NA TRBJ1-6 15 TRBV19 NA CASSIAPGDNSPLHF TGTGCCAGTAGTATCGCTCCGGGTGATAATTCACCCCTCCACTTT
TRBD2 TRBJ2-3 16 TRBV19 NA CASSPPGLVVSDTQYF TGTGCCAGTAGTCCACCGGGACTAGTTGTTTCAGATACGCAGTATTTT
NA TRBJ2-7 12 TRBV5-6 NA CASSSGVYEQYF TGTGCCAGCAGCTCGGGTGTATACGAGCAGTACTTC
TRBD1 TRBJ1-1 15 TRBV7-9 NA CASSSGQGADTEAFF TGTGCCAGCAGCTCAGGACAGGGGGCCGACACTGAAGCTTTCTTT
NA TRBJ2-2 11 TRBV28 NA CASSPLGELFF TGTGCCAGCAGCCCACTCGGGGAGCTGTTTTTT